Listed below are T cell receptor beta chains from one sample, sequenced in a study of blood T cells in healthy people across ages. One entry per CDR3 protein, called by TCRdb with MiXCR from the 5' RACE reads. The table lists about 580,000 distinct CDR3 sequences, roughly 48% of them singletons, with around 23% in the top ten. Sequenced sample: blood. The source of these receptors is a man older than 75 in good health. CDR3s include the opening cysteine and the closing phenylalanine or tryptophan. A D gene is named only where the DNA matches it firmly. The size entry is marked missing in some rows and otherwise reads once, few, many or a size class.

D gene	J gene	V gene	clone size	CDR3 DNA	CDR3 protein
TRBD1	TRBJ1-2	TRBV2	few	TGTGCCAGCAGCATCGGCCGGGACAGGGGCAATGGCTACACCTTC	CASSIGRDRGNGYTF
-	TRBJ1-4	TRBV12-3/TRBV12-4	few	TGTGCCAGCGGCCCCCCGAGTGAAAAACTGTTTTTT	CASGPPSEKLFF
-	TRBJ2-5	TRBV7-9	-	TGTGCCAGCACTGTCGGGGCTCAAGAGACCCAGTACTTC	CASTVGAQETQYF
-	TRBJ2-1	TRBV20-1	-	TGCAGTGGGCGAACGGCGGGCAATGAGCAGTTCTTC	CSGRTAGNEQFF
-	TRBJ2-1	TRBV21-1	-	TGTAGCCCGGGGGAAGCGGGGGGGCCCCCTAACAATGAGCAGTTCTTC	CSPGEAGGPPNNEQFF
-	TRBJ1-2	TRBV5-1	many	TGCGCCAGCAGCTCGGAAAACTATGGCTACACCTTC	CASSSENYGYTF
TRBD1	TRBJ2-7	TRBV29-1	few	TGCAGCGTTGGGGACAGGGGTCGTCCCTACGAGCAGTACTTC	CSVGDRGRPYEQYF
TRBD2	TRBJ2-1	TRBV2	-	TGTGCCAGCAGCGTGGAATCCAGCGGGGGCGGAAATGAGCAGTTCTTC	CASSVESSGGGNEQFF
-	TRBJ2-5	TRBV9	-	TGTGCCTGCAGTCCAACGGGGGGCCTGGGTCAAGAGACCCAGTACTTC	CACSPTGGLGQETQYF
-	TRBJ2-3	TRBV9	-	TGTGCCAGCAGCGTAGGCAGGGTTATCACAGATACGCAGTATTTT	CASSVGRVITDTQYF
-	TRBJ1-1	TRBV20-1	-	TGCAGTGCTAGAGTGTCGGTGGGCACTGAAGCTTTCTTT	CSARVSVGTEAFF
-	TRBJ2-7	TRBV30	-	TGTGCCTGGAGTGAGGGAGACGGCTACGAGCAGTACTTC	CAWSEGDGYEQYF
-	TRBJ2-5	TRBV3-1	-	TGTGCCAGCAGCCAAAAAGACAGTACGACCCAGTACTTC	CASSQKDSTTQYF
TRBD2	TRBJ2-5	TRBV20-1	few	TGCAGTGCTAGAGTATATGGTCTAGCGGGAGGGCAAGAGACCCAGTACTTC	CSARVYGLAGGQETQYF
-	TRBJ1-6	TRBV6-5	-	TGTGCCAGCAGTTACAGGGGATCACCCCTCCACTTT	CASSYRGSPLHF
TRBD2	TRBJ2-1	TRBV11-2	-	TGTGCCAGCAGCTTAGCAGTAGCGGGGATGGATGAGCAGTTCTTC	CASSLAVAGMDEQFF
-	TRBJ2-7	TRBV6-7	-	TGTGCCAGCAGTTACTCCCCCTATCGGGGGGCGGCCTACGAGCAGTACTTC	CASSYSPYRGAAYEQYF
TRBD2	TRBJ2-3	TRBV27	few	TGTGCCAGCAGTCTCCGGACTAGCGGGAGAAGTAGAAGAGTAGATACGCAGTATTTT	CASSLRTSGRSRRVDTQYF
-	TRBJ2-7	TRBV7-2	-	TGTGCCAGCAGCTCCCAAATCCGTCACGAGCAGTACTTC	CASSSQIRHEQYF
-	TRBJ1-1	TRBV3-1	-	TGTGCCAGCAGCCAAGCGGGGGCAGGTGGAAACACTGAAGCTTTCTTT	CASSQAGAGGNTEAFF
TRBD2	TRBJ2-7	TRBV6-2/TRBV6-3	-	TGTGCCAGCAGACCGACTAGCGACTACGAGCAGTACTTC	CASRPTSDYEQYF
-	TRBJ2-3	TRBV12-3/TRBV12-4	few	TGTGCCAGCAGCCCCGAGGGTACGCAGTATTTT	CASSPEGTQYF
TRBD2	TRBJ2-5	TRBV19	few	TGTGCCAGTAGTATGCGGGGGGAAGAGACCCAGTACTTC	CASSMRGEETQYF
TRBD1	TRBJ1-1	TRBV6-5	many	TGTGCCAGCAGTTTTCGGACAGGGAGCACTGAAGCTTTCTTT	CASSFRTGSTEAFF
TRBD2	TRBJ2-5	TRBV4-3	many	TGCGCCAGCAGCCAAGTAGCGGGAAGGGAGACCCAGTACTTC	CASSQVAGRETQYF
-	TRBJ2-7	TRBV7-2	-	TGTGCCAGCAGCTTACCATCCCCACCCTACGAGCAGTACTTC	CASSLPSPPYEQYF
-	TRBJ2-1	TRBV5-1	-	TGCGCCAGCAGGGGTTTGGGATGGGTTGAGTCCTACAATGAGCAGTTCTTC	CASRGLGWVESYNEQFF
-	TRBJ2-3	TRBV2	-	TGTGCCAGCAGTGTTCTAGCGACATTCGGCACAGATACGCAGTATTTT	CASSVLATFGTDTQYF
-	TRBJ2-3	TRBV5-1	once	TGCGCCGGCAGCTTGGCCGTAAGCGGGCCGAGGAGGAGTACGCAGTATTTT	CAGSLAVSGPRRSTQYF
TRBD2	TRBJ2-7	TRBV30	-	TGTGCCGTGGGGGGGGCCTACGAGCAGTACTTC	CAVGGAYEQYF
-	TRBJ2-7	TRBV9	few	TGTGCCAGCAGCGGGCCCACCGGACCCTACGAGCAGTACTTC	CASSGPTGPYEQYF
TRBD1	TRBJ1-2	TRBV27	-	TGTGCCAGCAGCCCCCTACAGGGGTATGGCTACACCTTC	CASSPLQGYGYTF
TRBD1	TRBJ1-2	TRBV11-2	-	TGTGCCAGCAGCTCCACAGGGGGTTGGTATGGCTACACCTTC	CASSSTGGWYGYTF
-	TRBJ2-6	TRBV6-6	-	TGTGCCAGCAGTTACTCAGAGGGGGGGCCTGGGGCCAACGTCCTGACTTTC	CASSYSEGGPGANVLTF
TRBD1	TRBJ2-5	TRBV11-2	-	TGTGCCAGCAGCCAGGGGACAGGTCCTCAAGAGACCCAGTACTTC	CASSQGTGPQETQYF
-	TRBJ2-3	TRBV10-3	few	TGTGCCATCAGTGAGTCGATCGGGGCAGATACGCAGTATTTT	CAISESIGADTQYF
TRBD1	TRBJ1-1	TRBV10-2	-	TGCGCCAGCAGTGAAGGTCAGGGGGCGTGGAACACTGAAGCTTTCTTT	CASSEGQGAWNTEAFF
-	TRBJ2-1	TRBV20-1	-	TGCAGTGCTAGATTCTCGGGCCCGGAACAGGTTGAGCAGTTCTTC	CSARFSGPEQVEQFF
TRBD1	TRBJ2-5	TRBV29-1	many	TGCAGCGCCGGGACAGGGTCACAAGAGACCCAGTACTTC	CSAGTGSQETQYF
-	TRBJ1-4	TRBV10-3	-	TGTGCCATCAGTGATTCGAGGGCACTAACTAATGAAAAACTGTTTTTT	CAISDSRALTNEKLFF
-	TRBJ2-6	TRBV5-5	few	TGTGCCAGCAGCTTGGCCATAGGGGCCGGGGCCAACGTCCTGACTTTC	CASSLAIGAGANVLTF
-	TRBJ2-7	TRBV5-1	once	TGCGCCAGCAGCTTGCCGGGGGCCGAGCAGTACTTC	CASSLPGAEQYF
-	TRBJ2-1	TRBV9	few	TGTGCCAGCACAGAGGGACTCCACAATGAGCAGTTCTTC	CASTEGLHNEQFF
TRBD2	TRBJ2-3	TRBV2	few	TGTGCCAGCGGGGGGGTCTATACAGATACGCAGTATTTT	CASGGVYTDTQYF
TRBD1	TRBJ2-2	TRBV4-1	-	TGCGCCAGCAGCCAAGTCGGGACAGGGAGGCTGTTTTTT	CASSQVGTGRLFF